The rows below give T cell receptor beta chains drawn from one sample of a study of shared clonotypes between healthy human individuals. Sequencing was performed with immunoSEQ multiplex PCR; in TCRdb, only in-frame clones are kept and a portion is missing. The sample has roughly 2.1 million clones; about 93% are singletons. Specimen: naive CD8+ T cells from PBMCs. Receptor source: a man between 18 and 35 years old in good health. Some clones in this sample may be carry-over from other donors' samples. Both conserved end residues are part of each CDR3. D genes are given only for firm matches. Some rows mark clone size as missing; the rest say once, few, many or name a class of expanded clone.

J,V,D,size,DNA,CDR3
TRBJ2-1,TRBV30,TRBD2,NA,TGTGCCTGGAGCGACGGGGGACTAGCGGGCAACAATGAGCAGTTCTTC,CAWSDGGLAGNNEQFF
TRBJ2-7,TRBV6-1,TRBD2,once,TGTGCCAGCAGTCCCCGAGCGGGAGGAGCTGACGAGCAGTACTTC,CASSPRAGGADEQYF
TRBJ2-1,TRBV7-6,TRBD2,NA,TGTGCCAGCACCCCTCTCCGGGCTAGCGGAATTCCTCGTGAGCAGTTCTTC,CASTPLRASGIPREQFF
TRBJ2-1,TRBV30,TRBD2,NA,TGTGCCTGGGATAGCGGGAGCGGCAATGAGCAGTTCTTC,CAWDSGSGNEQFF
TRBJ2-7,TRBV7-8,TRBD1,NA,TGTGCCAGCAGCTTCGACAGGGCCTACGAGCAGTACTTC,CASSFDRAYEQYF
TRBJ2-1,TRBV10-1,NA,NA,TGCGCCAGCAGTGAGGAGCTCATAGGGATCTGGAGCCACAATGAGCAGTTCTTC,CASSEELIGIWSHNEQFF
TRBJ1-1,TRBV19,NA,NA,TGTGCCAGTAGTATAGTTCGGCACCTGAACACTGAAGCTTTCTTT,CASSIVRHLNTEAFF
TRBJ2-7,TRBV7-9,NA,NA,TGTGCCAGCAGCTTAGTGGGGGGTAGAGGGTACGAGCAGTACTTC,CASSLVGGRGYEQYF
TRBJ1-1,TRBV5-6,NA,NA,TGTGCCAGCAGCTTGGCGAGGGAAGCTTTCTTT,CASSLAREAFF
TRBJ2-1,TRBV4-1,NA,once,TGCGCCAGCAGCCCGTCCTCCCGGGCGGATGAGCAGTTCTTC,CASSPSSRADEQFF
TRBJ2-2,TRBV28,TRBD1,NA,TGTGCCAGCAGCGCCGGGACAGAGGCTATCACCGGGGAGCTGTTTTTT,CASSAGTEAITGELFF
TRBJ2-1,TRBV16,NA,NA,TGTGCCAGCAGCCAATCGATATTCCAGGGGGCCCCTCCTTCTAGCGGGCGAGGGGATGAGCAGTTCTTC,CASSQSIFQGAPPSSGRGDEQFF
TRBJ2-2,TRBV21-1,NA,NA,TGTGCCAGCAGCATCCGGACTAGCGGGAGGGCCTCGAACACCGGGGAGCTGTTTTTT,CASSIRTSGRASNTGELFF